This TCR beta chain was recorded in a study of metastatic and nonmetastatic thyroid tumors. Study overall: Comparison of repertoires was carried out across blood and tumor or nodule tissue from malignant and benign thyroid patients. Whole-study findings and limits: Reportedly, malignant thyroid tumors had significantly higher TCR beta diversity than benign nodules, in blood and tumor.

This clone was picked up many times. Its antigen is still unknown. Patients were all untreated before their thyroid surgery. TCRdb redid the clone calls on the PCR reads using MiXCR. The data contain 30,000 to 45,000 clones, 20% of them singletons. V shed 6 bases, J shed 3 bases, and the junction held 10 bases outside the gene matches. The CDR3 sequence is 16 residues long. Germline assignment: CDR1 WNHNN and CDR2 SYGVQD (reference sequence). This receptor was identified in a female donor with papillary thyroid cancer or a benign thyroid nodule (not recorded which). Some clones in this sample may be carry-over from other donors' samples. The chain recombines TRBV10-1 with TRBJ2-1; 8 bases map to TRBD2. Sequencing used blood. The CDR3 nucleotides read TGCGCCAGCAGCGATCAACCGGGACTAGTCTACAATGAGCAGTTCTTC. It codes for CASSDQPGLVYNEQFF.